The table lists the clone carrying this T cell receptor beta chain with many counts. Trimming cost V 3 bases and J 4 bases, with 9 bases left between them. The CDR3 has 12 amino acids. The germline V gene encodes CDR1 DFQATT and CDR2 SNEGSKA (reference sequence). The sample comes from a study of neurological immune-mediated disorders. Synthesis of cDNA was performed by 5'RACE using 10-nucleotide random UMIs. Sequencing runs each yielded over 170 million TCR-beta sequences from 15-18 subjects. TCRdb analysed the 5' RACE reads with MiXCR anew, one entry per CDR3 protein. The table records 100,000 or so distinct CDR3 sequences, around 3.4% of them present only once.

Sequenced sample: PBMCs. The receptor was derived from a woman under 30 with multiple sclerosis. The V call is TRBV20-1, the J call TRBJ2-5; D possibly corresponds to TRBD2 (5 bases). CDR3 nucleotide sequence: TGCAGTGCTAGGGGCCGGGGAGAGACCCAGTACTTC. It codes for CSARGRGETQYF.